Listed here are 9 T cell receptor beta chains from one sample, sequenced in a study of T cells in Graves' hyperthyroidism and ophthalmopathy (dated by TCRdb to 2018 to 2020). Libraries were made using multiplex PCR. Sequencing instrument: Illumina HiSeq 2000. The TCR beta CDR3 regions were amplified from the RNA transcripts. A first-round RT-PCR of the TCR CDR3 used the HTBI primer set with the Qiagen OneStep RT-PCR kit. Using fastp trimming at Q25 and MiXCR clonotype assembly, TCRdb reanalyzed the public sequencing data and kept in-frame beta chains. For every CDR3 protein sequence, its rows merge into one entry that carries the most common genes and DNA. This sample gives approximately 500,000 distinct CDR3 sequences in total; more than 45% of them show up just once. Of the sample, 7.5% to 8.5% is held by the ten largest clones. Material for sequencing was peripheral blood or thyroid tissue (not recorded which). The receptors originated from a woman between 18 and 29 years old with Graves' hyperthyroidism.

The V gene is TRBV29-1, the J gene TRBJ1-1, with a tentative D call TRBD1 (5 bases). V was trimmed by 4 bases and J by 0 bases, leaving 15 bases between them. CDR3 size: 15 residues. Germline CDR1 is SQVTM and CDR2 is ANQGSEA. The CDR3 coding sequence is TGCAGCGTTGGCCAGGGACTAGCGTTGAACACTGAAGCTTTCTTT. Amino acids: CSVGQGLALNTEAFF.

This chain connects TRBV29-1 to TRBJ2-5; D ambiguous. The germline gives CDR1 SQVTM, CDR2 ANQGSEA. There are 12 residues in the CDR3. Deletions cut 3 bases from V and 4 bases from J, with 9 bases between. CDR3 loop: CSVEQETETQYF. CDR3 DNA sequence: TGCAGCGTTGAGCAGGAAACAGAGACCCAGTACTTC.

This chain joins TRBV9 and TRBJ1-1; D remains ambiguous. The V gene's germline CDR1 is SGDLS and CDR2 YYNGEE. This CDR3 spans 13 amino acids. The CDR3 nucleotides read TGTGCTAGAGAAGTGCGGGGGAACACTGAAGCTTTCTTT. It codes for CAREVRGNTEAFF.

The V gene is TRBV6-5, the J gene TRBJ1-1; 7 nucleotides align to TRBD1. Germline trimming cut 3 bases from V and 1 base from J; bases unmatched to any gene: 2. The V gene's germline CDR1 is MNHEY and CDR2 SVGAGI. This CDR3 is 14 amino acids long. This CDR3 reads CASSYWDRNTEAFF. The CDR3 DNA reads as TGTGCCAGCAGTTATTGGGACAGGAACACTGAAGCTTTCTTT.

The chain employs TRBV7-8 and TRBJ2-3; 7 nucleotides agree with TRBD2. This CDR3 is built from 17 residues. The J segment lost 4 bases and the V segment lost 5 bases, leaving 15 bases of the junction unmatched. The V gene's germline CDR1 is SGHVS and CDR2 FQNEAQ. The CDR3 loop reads CASSPVVGGVPADTQYF. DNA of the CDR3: TGTGCCAGCAGCCCCGTAGTGGGGGGGGTTCCGGCAGATACGCAGTATTTT.

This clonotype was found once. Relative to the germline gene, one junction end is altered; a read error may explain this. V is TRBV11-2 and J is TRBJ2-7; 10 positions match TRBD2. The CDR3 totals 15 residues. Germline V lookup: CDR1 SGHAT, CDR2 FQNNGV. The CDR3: CASSLESSGSGEQYF. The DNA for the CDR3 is TGTGCCAGCAGCCTAGAGTCTAGCGGGAGCGGTGAGCAGTACTTC.

This CDR3 reads CASSIGTQYF. In nucleotides, the CDR3 is TGTGCCAGCAGTATAGGGACCCAGTACTTC. The chain combines TRBV7-9 with TRBJ2-5; D gene uncertain. CDR1 and CDR2 (germline): SEHNR, FQNEAQ (reference sequence). The CDR3 consists of 10 residues. With 6 bases removed from V and 7 bases from J, the gap between germline ends came to 6 bases.

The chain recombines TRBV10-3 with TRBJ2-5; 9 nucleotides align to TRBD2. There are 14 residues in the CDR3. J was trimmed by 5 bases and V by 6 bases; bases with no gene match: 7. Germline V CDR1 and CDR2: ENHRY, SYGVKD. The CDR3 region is CAIRAGGPGETQYF. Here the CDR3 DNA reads TGTGCCATCAGGGCGGGAGGGCCGGGGGAGACCCAGTACTTC.

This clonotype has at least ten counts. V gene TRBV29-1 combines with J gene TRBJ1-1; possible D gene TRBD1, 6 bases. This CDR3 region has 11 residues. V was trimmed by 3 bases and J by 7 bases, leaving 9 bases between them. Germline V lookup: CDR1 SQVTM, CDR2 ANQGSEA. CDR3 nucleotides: TGCAGCGTTGACAGGGGTGATGAAGCTTTCTTT. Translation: CSVDRGDEAFF.